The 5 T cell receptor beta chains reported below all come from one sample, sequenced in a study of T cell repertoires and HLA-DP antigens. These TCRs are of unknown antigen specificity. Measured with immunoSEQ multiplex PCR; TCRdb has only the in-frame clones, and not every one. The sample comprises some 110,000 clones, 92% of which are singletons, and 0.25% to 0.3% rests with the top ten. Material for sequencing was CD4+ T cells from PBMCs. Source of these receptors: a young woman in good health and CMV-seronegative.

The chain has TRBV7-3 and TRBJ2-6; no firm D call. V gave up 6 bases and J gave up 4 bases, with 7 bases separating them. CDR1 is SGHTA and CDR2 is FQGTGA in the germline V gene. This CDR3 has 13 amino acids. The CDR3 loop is CASREGGANVLTF. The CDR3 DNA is TGTGCCAGCAGGGAAGGAGGGGCCAACGTCCTGACTTTC.

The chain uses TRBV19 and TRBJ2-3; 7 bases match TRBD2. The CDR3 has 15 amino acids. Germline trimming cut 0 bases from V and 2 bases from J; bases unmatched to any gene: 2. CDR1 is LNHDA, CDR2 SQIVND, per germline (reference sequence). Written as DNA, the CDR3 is TGTGCCAGTAGTATAGAGACTAGCTTCACAGATACGCAGTATTTT. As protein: CASSIETSFTDTQYF.

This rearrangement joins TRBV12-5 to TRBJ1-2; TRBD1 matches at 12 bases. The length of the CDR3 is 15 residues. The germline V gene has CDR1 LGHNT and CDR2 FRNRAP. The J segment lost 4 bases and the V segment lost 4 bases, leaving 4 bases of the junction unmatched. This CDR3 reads CASGSGTGGGYGYTF. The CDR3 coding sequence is TGTGCTAGTGGTTCCGGGACAGGGGGCGGCTATGGCTACACCTTC.

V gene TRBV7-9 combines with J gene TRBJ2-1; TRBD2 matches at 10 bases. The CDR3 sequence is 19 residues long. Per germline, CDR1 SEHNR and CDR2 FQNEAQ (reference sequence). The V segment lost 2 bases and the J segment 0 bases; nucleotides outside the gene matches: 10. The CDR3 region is CASSLRLAGGWGSYNEQFF. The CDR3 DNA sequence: TGTGCCAGCAGCTTAAGGTTAGCGGGAGGTTGGGGCTCCTACAATGAGCAGTTCTTC.

CDR3: CASSSGQGAFTEAFF. The DNA of the CDR3 is TGTGCCAGCAGCTCGGGACAGGGGGCATTTACTGAAGCTTTCTTT. The chain couples TRBV11-2 to TRBJ1-1, with 12 bases that match TRBD1. The CDR3 has 15 amino acids. Germline CDR1 and CDR2: SGHAT and FQNNGV. V trimming: 4 bases; J trimming: 5 bases; junction bases outside the gene matches: 5. Drawing the rest from reference TRBV11-2 and TRBJ1-1, the complete variable domain is EAGVAQSPRYKIIEKRQSVAFWCNPISGHATLYWYQQILGQGPKLLIQFQNNGVVDDSQLPKDRFSAERLKGVDSTLKIQPAKLEDSAVYLCASSSGQGAFTEAFFGQGTRLTVV.